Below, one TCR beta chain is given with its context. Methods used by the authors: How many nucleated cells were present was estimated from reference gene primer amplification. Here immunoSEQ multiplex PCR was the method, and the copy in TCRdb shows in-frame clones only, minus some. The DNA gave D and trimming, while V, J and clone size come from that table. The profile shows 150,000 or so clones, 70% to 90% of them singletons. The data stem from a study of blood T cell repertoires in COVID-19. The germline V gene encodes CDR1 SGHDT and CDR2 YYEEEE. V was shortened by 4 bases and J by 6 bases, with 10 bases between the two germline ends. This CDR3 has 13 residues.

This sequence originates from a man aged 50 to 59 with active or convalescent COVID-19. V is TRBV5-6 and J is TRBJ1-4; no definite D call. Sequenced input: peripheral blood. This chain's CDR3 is CASSPGRDEKLFF. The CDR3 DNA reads TGTGCCAGCAGCCCGGGAAGGGATGAAAAACTGTTTTTT. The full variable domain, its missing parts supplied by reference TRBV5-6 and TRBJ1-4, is DAGVTQSPTHLIKTRGQQVTLRCSPKSGHDTVSWYQQALGQGPQFIFQYYEEEERQRGNFPDRFSGHQFPNYSSELNVNALLLGDSALYLCASSPGRDEKLFFGSGTQLSVL.